This entry lists 10 T cell receptor beta chains sequenced from one sample in a study of T cell repertoires in cytomegalovirus infection. TCRdb re-called the reads through MiXCR, storing one row per CDR3 protein. The sample includes about 140,000 distinct CDR3 sequences, roughly 6.5% seen only once; the top ten take roughly 18%. Material for sequencing was PBMCs. These receptor sequences come from a human donor in good health (CMV status not recorded). Some clones in this sample may be carry-over from other donors' samples.

The chain is built from TRBV6-2 or TRBV6-3 and TRBJ2-3; 8 bases match TRBD1. CDR3 length equals 14 residues. Germline CDR1 is MNHEY and CDR2 is SVGEGT. After removal of 6 bases from V and 2 bases from J, the junction contained 4 bases not matched to a gene. This CDR3 is CASRLDRATDTQYF. The CDR3 bases are TGTGCCAGCAGACTGGACAGGGCCACAGATACGCAGTATTTT.

This clonotype turned up a few times. The J gene is TRBJ2-5, the V gene TRBV20-1, with 12 bases lining up with TRBD2. From germline, CDR1 is DFQATT and CDR2 SNEGSKA (reference sequence). V lost 5 bases and J lost 1; bases outside the gene matches: 8. This CDR3 contains 16 residues. The chain's CDR3 is CSADPPGLAGQETQYF. The CDR3 DNA follows: TGCAGTGCTGATCCGCCGGGACTAGCGGGCCAAGAGACCCAGTACTTC.

This clonotype was counted ten times or more. The V and J genes are TRBV7-3 and TRBJ2-3; D possibly corresponds to TRBD2 (5 bases). Looked up from germline, CDR1 is SGHTA and CDR2 is FQGTGA. The CDR3 is 12 amino acids. V shed 5 bases and J shed 8 bases, with 11 bases lying between them. CDR3 in DNA: TGTGCCAGCAGCACGCTCCGGGGTACGCAGTATTTT. This sequence encodes CASSTLRGTQYF.

This clonotype came up many times. The genes are TRBV14 and TRBJ2-6, with 10 bases lining up with TRBD1. With V trimmed by 2 bases and J by 0 bases, 13 bases remained unmatched. Germline lookup yields CDR1 SGHDN and CDR2 FVKESK. This CDR3 region has 21 residues. CDR3 nucleotides: TGTGCCAGCAGCCAATTTCCGGGACAGGGGCCGATGAGCTCTGGGGCCAACGTCCTGACTTTC. Translation gives CASSQFPGQGPMSSGANVLTF.

This clonotype was seen repeatedly, ten times or more. This chain connects TRBV28 to TRBJ2-5; 9 nucleotides agree with TRBD1. Germline V gives CDR1 MDHEN, CDR2 SYDVKM. Losses at the gene ends were 6 bases for V and 1 base for J; bases not matched to a gene: 9. The CDR3 length is 16 residues. In DNA, the CDR3 is TGTGCCAGCAGCCCCACAGGGGGCGACTTCCAAGAGACCCAGTACTTC. It is translated as CASSPTGGDFQETQYF. Based on the CDR3 plus reference TRBV28 and TRBJ2-5, the full variable domain is DVKVTQSSRYLVKRTGEKVFLECVQDMDHENMFWYRQDPGLGLRLIYFSYDVKMKEKGDIPEGYSVSREKKERFSLILESASTNQTSMYLCASSPTGGDFQETQYFGPGTRLLVL.

This clonotype was recorded at least ten times. The chain links TRBV11-2 to TRBJ2-5; the match to TRBD2 covers 8 bases. The germline gives CDR1 SGHAT, CDR2 FQNNGV. The CDR3 has 15 residues. The junction had 5 bases not matched to a gene; V was cut back by 0 bases and J by 5 bases. This CDR3 reads CASSLEAGESETQYF. The CDR3 DNA is TGTGCCAGCAGCTTAGAAGCGGGGGAGTCGGAGACCCAGTACTTC.

The V gene is TRBV10-3, the J gene TRBJ2-7; D perhaps matches TRBD1 (6 bases). Germline CDR1 and CDR2: ENHRY and SYGVKD. This CDR3 is 14 amino acids long. The V end lost 6 bases, the J end lost 2 bases, and 14 bases lay between the germline ends. CDR3 in amino acids: CAISRQDLTYEQYF. The CDR3 DNA sequence: TGTGCCATCAGCCGACAGGATCTTACCTACGAGCAGTACTTC.

In this sample, this clonotype turned up many times. V is TRBV5-4 and J is TRBJ2-7; D call uncertain. This CDR3 contains 15 residues. Looked up from germline, CDR1 is SGHNT and CDR2 is YYREEE (reference sequence). V was clipped by 1 base and J by 4 bases, with 15 bases between them. Here the CDR3 reads CASSLFPGFVYEQYF. CDR3 bases: TGTGCCAGCAGCTTGTTCCCGGGTTTTGTATACGAGCAGTACTTC.

The V gene is TRBV3-1, the J gene TRBJ2-5; D is uncertain. Trimming removed 0 bases from V and 2 bases from J, with 13 bases in between. Germline lookup yields CDR1 LGHDT and CDR2 YNNKEL (reference sequence). The CDR3 consists of 16 residues. The CDR3 is CASSQDFQITQETQYF. The CDR3 DNA reads TGTGCCAGCAGCCAAGATTTTCAGATTACGCAAGAGACCCAGTACTTC.

This clonotype was recorded at least ten times. J is TRBJ1-2 and V is TRBV7-6; tentatively, D is TRBD1 (6 bases). Trimming removed 1 base at V and 2 bases at J, with 11 bases between. CDR1 and CDR2 (germline): SGHVS, FNYEAQ. This CDR3 has 15 residues. As DNA, the CDR3 is TGTGCCAGCAGCTTAGGATTGGACAGAAACTATGGCTACACCTTC. Its translation is CASSLGLDRNYGYTF. The entire variable domain, with the rest obtained from reference TRBV7-6 and TRBJ1-2, is as follows: GAGVSQSPRYKVTKRGQDVALRCDPISGHVSLYWYRQALGQGPEFLTYFNYEAQQDKSGLPNDRFSAERPEGSISTLTIQRTEQRDSAMYRCASSLGLDRNYGYTFGSGTRLTVV.